This T cell receptor delta chain was sequenced during a study of gamma-delta T cells after stem cell transplantation. The germline CDR1 and CDR2 sequences are GEAIGNYY and EKD. V lost 1 base and J lost 1; bases outside the gene matches: 12. The CDR3 is 18 residues long. This clone was counted a few times. Within the sample, other DNA sequences also encode this same CDR3. TCRdb called clones anew from the RT-PCR reads with CATT. The sample includes some 6,000 delta-chain clones, around 1.9% of them seen just once. The sample was gamma-delta T cells. The chain combines TRDV2 with TRDJ1, with 9 bases that match TRDD3. This clonotype was obtained from a human donor. It is not recorded whose cells these are; they may come from a transplant donor. The CDR3 loop reads CACDTLGSGGSLTDKLIF. CDR3 sequence (DNA): TGTGCCTGTGACACGCTGGGGTCTGGGGGATCTCTCACCGATAAACTCATCTTT.